The T cell receptor (beta chain) described here comes from a study of blood T cell repertoires in COVID-19. The wider study: Sample material is recorded as cDNA or gDNA derived from T cells, B-cell-depleted T cells, or PBMCs.

Under the authors' procedure: The authors estimated nucleated cell counts from reference gene primer amplification. Generated by immunoSEQ multiplex PCR, the TCRdb table keeps only in-frame clones and is missing some. V and J calls and clone size are copied from that table; D and trimming were computed from the DNA. Found here are fewer than 200,000 clones, around four fifths of them singletons; the top ten hold less than 4%. There are 16 residues in the CDR3. Trimming took 5 bases from V and 5 from J; bases not matched to a gene: 14. CDR1 is MDHEN, CDR2 SYDVKM, per germline. Ages ranged from about 18 to 89 years, with residence in some 25 US areas. Donors were grouped by their self-reported clinical history.

The TCR originated in a woman aged 45-59 years in a cohort exposed to, infected with or recovered from COVID-19 (not recorded which). The sample was PBMCs or T cells enriched from blood (not recorded which). The J gene is TRBJ1-2, the V gene TRBV28; 7 bases map to TRBD1. Written as DNA, the CDR3 is TGTGCCAGCAGTCCCCGGGGTCGACAGGGTGGGTATGGCTACACCTTC. Encoded protein: CASSPRGRQGGYGYTF.